Shown below are 21 T cell receptor beta chains from a single sample sequenced in a study of blood T cell repertoires in COVID-19. Sequenced by immunoSEQ multiplex PCR; TCRdb stores in-frame clones only, minus some. The data contain about 270,000 clones, more than 65% of them singletons. Sequenced sample: peripheral blood. The receptors derive from a woman between 18 and 29 years old with acute or convalescent COVID-19.

The chain carries TRBV7-3 and TRBJ2-3, with 13 bases matching TRBD2. In germline, CDR1 is SGHTA, CDR2 FQGTGA. CDR3 length: 19 residues. V dropped 5 bases and J dropped 2; count of bases not matched to a gene: 13. In DNA form, the CDR3 reads TGTGCCAGCAGCCACGGGACTAGCGGGACTTCAGGGCACACAGATACGCAGTATTTT. Amino acids: CASSHGTSGTSGHTDTQYF.

This chain links TRBV28 with TRBJ1-1; TRBD1 might be the D (5 bases). Germline CDR1 is MDHEN and CDR2 is SYDVKM. V lost 5 bases and J lost 1, with 11 bases in between. The CDR3 length is 14 residues. Here the CDR3 reads CASSPRTTNTEAFF. CDR3 sequence (DNA): TGTGCCAGCAGTCCGCGGACAACGAACACTGAAGCTTTCTTT.

This clone appeared a few times. The genes are TRBV6-1 and TRBJ2-7; D not resolved. V dropped 1 base and J dropped 0 bases, with 10 bases sitting between them. The length of the CDR3 is 15 residues. CDR1 is MNHNS and CDR2 is SASEGT in the germline V gene. CDR3 amino acids: CASSEEAGSSYEQYF. The CDR3 DNA is TGTGCCAGCAGTGAAGAAGCAGGCAGCTCCTACGAGCAGTACTTC.

This clone appeared once. The V and J genes are TRBV19 and TRBJ1-2; D might be TRBD1 (6 bases). The CDR3 spans 14 residues. In germline, CDR1 is LNHDA, CDR2 SQIVND (reference sequence). V was shortened by 3 bases and J by 4 bases, with 12 bases between the two germline ends. CDR3 protein: CASSIQGQSYGYTF. In DNA form, the CDR3 reads TGTGCCAGTAGTATTCAAGGACAGAGCTATGGCTACACCTTC.

The chain links TRBV24-1 to TRBJ1-2; perhaps TRBD1 as D (6 bases). Germline CDR1 and CDR2: KGHDR and SFDVKD. Trimming removed 4 bases from V and 0 bases from J, with 17 bases in between. This CDR3 has 17 residues. The DNA of the CDR3 is TGTGCCACCAGTGACCGAGGTAACAGGGAGTCTAACTATGGCTACACCTTC. Translated, it gives CATSDRGNRESNYGYTF.

The chain employs TRBV30 and TRBJ1-6, with D perhaps matching TRBD1 (6 bases). Trimming pared 2 bases from V and 7 bases from J, leaving 18 bases between. This CDR3 region has 16 residues. CDR1 and CDR2 from the germline V gene are GTSNPN and SVGIG (reference sequence). The chain's CDR3 is CAWSSQTGFLNSPLHF. CDR3 nucleotides: TGTGCCTGGAGTTCCCAGACAGGTTTTTTGAATTCACCCCTCCACTTT. The full variable domain, completed using reference TRBV30 and TRBJ1-6, is SQTIHQWPATLVQPVGSPLSLECTVEGTSNPNLYWYRQAAGRGLQLLFYSVGIGQISSEVPQNLSASRPQDRQFILSSKKLLLSDSGFYLCAWSSQTGFLNSPLHFGNGTRLTVT.

This clone was seen once. The chain links TRBV19 to TRBJ1-5; a possible D gene is TRBD1 (6 bases). The germline CDR1 and CDR2 sequences are LNHDA and SQIVND (reference sequence). The CDR3 totals 15 residues. Trimming cost V 1 base and J 0 bases, with 7 bases left between them. CDR3 coding DNA: TGTGCCAGTAGTATAGGGACAGCTAGCAATCAGCCCCAGCATTTT. Amino acid sequence: CASSIGTASNQPQHF.

This clone turned up a few times. This chain links TRBV7-2 with TRBJ2-1; D gene uncertain. The CDR3 extends over 13 amino acids. V was cut by 6 bases and J by 3 bases, with 9 bases left in between. Looked up from germline, CDR1 is SGHTA and CDR2 is FQGNSA. The CDR3 loop is CASRNSGYNEQFF. The DNA for the CDR3 is TGTGCCAGCAGAAACAGTGGCTACAATGAGCAGTTCTTC.

This sequence joins TRBV24-1 and TRBJ1-2, with D possibly TRBD1 on 5 matching bases. This CDR3 contains 14 residues. Germline CDR1 is KGHDR and CDR2 is SFDVKD. V was pared by 9 bases and J by 5 bases, with 18 bases between. The CDR3 DNA reads TGTGCCACCCAAACGGGGGATCTTTATTATGGCTACACCTTC. This gives the protein CATQTGDLYYGYTF.

In DNA, the CDR3 is TGTGCCAGCAGCCCCGGACTAGCACTCCCTTACACCGGGGAGCTGTTTTTT. This codes for CASSPGLALPYTGELFF. The chain recombines TRBV9 with TRBJ2-2; 8 nucleotides agree with TRBD2. This CDR3 has 17 residues. Per the germline V gene, CDR1 is SGDLS and CDR2 is YYNGEE. The V segment lost 4 bases and the J segment 3 bases; nucleotides outside the gene matches: 11.

The chain couples TRBV4-3 to TRBJ2-1, with TRBD2 matching 8 bases. J lost 6 bases, V lost 2 bases, and 12 bases had no gene match. From germline, CDR1 is LGHNA and CDR2 YSLEER. CDR3 size: 17 residues. CDR3 in DNA: TGCGCCAGCAGCCAATTTAAGGCTAGCGGGCTGGGCAATGAGCAGTTCTTC. It encodes CASSQFKASGLGNEQFF.

In this sample, this clone turned up once. The chain combines TRBV15 with TRBJ1-5; D is unclear. This CDR3 is 14 amino acids long. V was clipped by 5 bases and J by 2 bases, with 10 bases between them. Germline CDR1 reads LNHNV; CDR2 reads YYDKDF (reference sequence). The CDR3 reads CATSEALGNQPQHF. CDR3 sequence (DNA): TGTGCCACCAGCGAGGCCCTCGGCAATCAGCCCCAGCATTTT.

The chain links TRBV29-1 to TRBJ2-7; 12 bases align to TRBD1. CDR1 and CDR2 from the germline V gene are SQVTM and ANQGSEA. J lost 1 base, V lost 6 bases, and 10 bases had no gene match. CDR3 size: 16 residues. Here the CDR3 reads CSVHIRDRGRSYEQYF. The CDR3 DNA follows: TGCAGCGTGCATATCCGGGACAGGGGGCGTTCCTACGAGCAGTACTTC.

There are a few counts of this clone. The J gene is TRBJ1-1, the V gene TRBV5-8; D is unresolved. Trimming stripped 0 bases from V and 0 bases from J, with 15 bases between. The CDR3 runs to 17 residues. Germline CDR1 SGHTS, CDR2 YDEGEE. In DNA, the CDR3 is TGTGCCAGCAGCTTGGGGGCTCAGTCTCTCTTGAACACTGAAGCTTTCTTT. Amino acids: CASSLGAQSLLNTEAFF.

This clone has only a few counts. The chain couples TRBV11-2 to TRBJ1-5, with D maybe TRBD1 (6 bases). This CDR3 is built from 13 residues. CDR1 is SGHAT, CDR2 FQNNGV, per germline. V dropped 4 bases and J dropped 7 bases, with 11 bases sitting between them. The CDR3 DNA follows: TGTGCCAGCAGCTCCACAGGGAACCAGCCCCAGCATTTT. It translates to CASSSTGNQPQHF.

The sample holds a few counts of this clone. The genes are TRBV3-1 (or the pseudogene TRBV3-2) and TRBJ2-2; 7 nucleotides align to TRBD1. The CDR3 consists of 15 residues. The V gene end was trimmed by 4 bases and the J gene end by 2 bases; junction bases not matched to a gene: 4. From germline, CDR1 is LGHDT and CDR2 YNNKEL (reference sequence). CDR3 sequence (DNA): TGTGCCAGCAGCCCCCGACAGGGTAACACCGGGGAGCTGTTTTTT. As protein: CASSPRQGNTGELFF.

This chain links TRBV6-4 with TRBJ2-5; possibly TRBD2 for D (5 bases). The CDR3 has 13 amino acids. Germline CDR1 and CDR2: MRHNA and SNTAGT. Trimming took 5 bases from V and 4 from J, leaving 11 bases between them. The chain's CDR3 is CASSSDFGETQYF. CDR3 nucleotides: TGTGCCAGCAGTTCGGACTTTGGAGAGACCCAGTACTTC.

The rearrangement joins TRBV9 to TRBJ2-5; 7 bases fit TRBD1. Per the germline V gene, CDR1 is SGDLS and CDR2 is YYNGEE. This CDR3 is 14 amino acids long. The V gene end was trimmed by 3 bases and the J gene end by 5 bases; junction bases not matched to a gene: 7. CDR3 coding DNA: TGTGCCAGCAGCGGACCGACAGGGTTGGAGACCCAGTACTTC. Encoded protein: CASSGPTGLETQYF.

The chain joins TRBV5-5 to TRBJ2-1, with D tentatively TRBD1 (6 bases). This CDR3 is 15 amino acids long. The germline V gene has CDR1 SGHKS and CDR2 YYEKEE (reference sequence). V was pared by 2 bases and J by 7 bases, with 16 bases between. The CDR3 nucleotides read TGTGCCAGCAGCTTAGACGAGGGGGTGAGGAATGAGCAGTTCTTC. Translated, it gives CASSLDEGVRNEQFF.

The genes are TRBV11-3 and TRBJ1-1; 11 bases align to TRBD1. In germline, CDR1 is SGHNT, CDR2 YENEEA. Trimming cost V 5 bases and J 5 bases; bases outside gene matches: 7. This CDR3 region has 15 residues. The CDR3 DNA is TGTGCCAGCAGCGATTACCGGGACAGGGGGACTGAAGCTTTCTTT. Amino acids: CASSDYRDRGTEAFF.

The rearrangement links TRBV9 to TRBJ2-1, with 11 bases fitting TRBD2. Trimming removed 4 bases from V and 10 bases from J; junction bases left unmatched: 10. Germline V CDR1 and CDR2: SGDLS, YYNGEE. CDR3 length equals 15 residues. CDR3 in amino acids: CASSPWTSGLREQFF. In DNA, the CDR3 is TGTGCCAGCAGCCCCTGGACTAGCGGGCTGCGAGAGCAGTTCTTC. Full variable domain (rest looked up from reference TRBV9 and TRBJ2-1): DSGVTQTPKHLITATGQRVTLRCSPRSGDLSVYWYQQSLDQGLQFLIQYYNGEERAKGNILERFSAQQFPDLHSELNLSSLELGDSALYFCASSPWTSGLREQFFGPGTRLTVL.